A single sample gave rise to the 25 T cell receptor beta chains below, sequenced in a study of blood T cell repertoires in COVID-19. Method: immunoSEQ multiplex PCR; TCRdb's copy keeps in-frame clones and lacks some. The sample carries 380,000 or so clones, more than 80% recorded once. Sequenced sample: peripheral blood. These receptors all come from a man aged 35-49 years with acute or convalescent COVID-19.

The gene calls are TRBV20-1 and TRBJ2-7; 7 bases agree with TRBD1. The CDR3 loop spans 15 amino acids. V lost 3 bases and J lost 3; bases outside the gene matches: 11. The germline CDR1 and CDR2 sequences are DFQATT and SNEGSKA (reference sequence). The CDR3 sequence is CSASLSRDRDYEQYF. The CDR3 bases are TGCAGTGCTAGTTTATCCCGGGACAGAGACTACGAGCAGTACTTC.

The chain is built from TRBV19 and TRBJ2-1; TRBD2 agrees at 7 bases. The CDR3 spans 12 residues. The germline gives CDR1 LNHDA, CDR2 SQIVND (reference sequence). Trimming at V came to 10 bases and at J to 5 bases, leaving 5 bases not matched to a gene. This CDR3 reads CATARGNNEQFF. DNA for the CDR3: TGTGCCACCGCGCGGGGGAACAATGAGCAGTTCTTC.

The chain recombines TRBV4-3 with TRBJ1-1; D uncertain. V gave up 0 bases and J gave up 3 bases, with 11 bases separating them. Germline V gene lookup returns CDR1 LGHNA and CDR2 YSLEER. The CDR3 is made up of 15 amino acids. Here the CDR3 DNA reads TGCGCCAGCAGCCAAGACGGTGACTTGGACACTGAAGCTTTCTTT. This translates into CASSQDGDLDTEAFF.

J is TRBJ2-1 and V is TRBV25-1; 11 bases fit TRBD1. Trimming took 6 bases from V and 8 from J; bases not matched to a gene: 9. Germline V CDR1 and CDR2: MGHDK, SYGVNS. The CDR3 has 15 residues. DNA of the CDR3: TGTGCCAGCAGCGGACAGGGGGCGATCGGATATGAGCAGTTCTTC. This codes for CASSGQGAIGYEQFF.

This chain links TRBV7-9 with TRBJ2-7, with a possible D match to TRBD2 (6 bases). The ends were cut back, 5 bases at V and 5 bases at J, with 16 bases in the middle. The germline V gene encodes CDR1 SEHNR and CDR2 FQNEAQ (reference sequence). The CDR3 sequence is 14 residues long. The CDR3 region has the DNA TGTGCCAGCAGCCGGGCCCGGGAGCAGGACGAGCAGTACTTC. Its translation is CASSRAREQDEQYF. The whole variable domain, remainder taken from reference TRBV7-9 and TRBJ2-7, is DTGVSQNPRHKITKRGQNVTFRCDPISEHNRLYWYRQTLGQGPEFLTYFQNEAQLEKSRLLSDRFSAERPKGSFSTLEIQRTEQGDSAMYLCASSRAREQDEQYFGPGTRLTVT.

The count of this clone is one. The chain employs TRBV7-9 and TRBJ2-1; maybe TRBD1 (6 bases). The CDR3 spans 15 residues. Per germline, CDR1 SEHNR and CDR2 FQNEAQ (reference sequence). With 6 bases removed from V and 2 bases from J, the gap between germline ends came to 14 bases. CDR3 sequence (DNA): TGTGCCAGCAGTTCCGGGACATCAGCCTACAATGAGCAGTTCTTC. Its protein is CASSSGTSAYNEQFF.

The gene calls are TRBV7-9 and TRBJ2-2; the D is unclear. The germline V gene encodes CDR1 SEHNR and CDR2 FQNEAQ (reference sequence). This CDR3 comprises 15 residues. Trimming shortened V by 1 base and J by 1 base, and 7 bases separated the two germline ends. The CDR3 coding sequence is TGTGCCAGCAGCTTAGAGATACTGAACACCGGGGAGCTGTTTTTT. Translation gives CASSLEILNTGELFF.

The rearrangement uses TRBV6-4 and TRBJ1-1, with no clear D. Germline CDR1 reads MRHNA; CDR2 reads SNTAGT. V was shortened by 5 bases and J by 4 bases, with 11 bases between the two germline ends. This CDR3 spans 13 amino acids. This CDR3 is CASSPAGGTEAFF. The DNA for the CDR3 is TGTGCCAGCAGTCCAGCTGGCGGCACTGAAGCTTTCTTT.

The V and J genes are TRBV28 and TRBJ2-7, with TRBD1 matching 10 bases. This CDR3 region has 17 residues. J was trimmed by 0 bases and V by 5 bases; bases with no gene match: 10. Germline CDR1 MDHEN, CDR2 SYDVKM. The CDR3 loop is CASSGTGEVEGSYEQYF. In DNA form, the CDR3 reads TGTGCCAGCAGTGGGACAGGGGAAGTCGAGGGCTCCTACGAGCAGTACTTC.

The sample holds one count of this clone. The CDR3 region is CASSEFSTSGRRGYEQYF. The CDR3 DNA sequence: TGTGCCAGCAGTGAATTTTCGACTAGCGGGAGAAGGGGATACGAGCAGTACTTC. V gene TRBV6-1 combines with J gene TRBJ2-7; 12 bases align to TRBD2. With 2 bases clipped from V and 4 bases from J, the junction kept 12 bases outside the gene matches. There are 18 residues in the CDR3. Germline CDR1 is MNHNS and CDR2 is SASEGT.

This sequence joins TRBV4-2 and TRBJ1-1; weak D call: TRBD1 (5 bases). V shed 1 base and J shed 7 bases, with 13 bases lying between them. The CDR3 has 14 amino acids. Germline V gene lookup returns CDR1 LGHNA and CDR2 YNFKEQ. CDR3 sequence: CASSQGRGGYEAFF. The CDR3 DNA sequence: TGTGCCAGCAGCCAAGGAAGGGGAGGGTATGAAGCTTTCTTT.

The V call is TRBV19, the J call TRBJ1-6, with D perhaps matching TRBD1 (6 bases). This CDR3 is 17 amino acids long. The germline gives CDR1 LNHDA, CDR2 SQIVND (reference sequence). Trimming shortened V by 1 base and J by 6 bases, and 16 bases separated the two germline ends. This CDR3 is CASSIVPPEGGNSPLHF. The DNA for the CDR3 is TGTGCCAGTAGTATAGTCCCCCCCGAAGGGGGTAATTCACCCCTCCACTTT.

The chain carries TRBV23-1 and TRBJ2-7, with 8 bases aligning to TRBD1. TRBV23-1 is noted as an ORF with a role that remains uncertain. V dropped 0 bases and J dropped 3; count of bases not matched to a gene: 4. The CDR3 extends over 15 amino acids. CDR3 nucleotides: TGCGCCAGCAGTCAATCGGACAGGGAGCTCTACGAGCAGTACTTC. Encoded protein: CASSQSDRELYEQYF.

The chain couples TRBV7-9 to TRBJ1-2, with 7 bases matching TRBD1. The CDR3 runs 14 residues. Germline CDR1 reads SEHNR; CDR2 reads FQNEAQ (reference sequence). With V trimmed by 5 bases and J by 4 bases, 7 bases remained unmatched. For the CDR3, the DNA is TGTGCCAGCAGCCACAACCAGGGGGGCTATGGCTACACCTTC. The encoded protein is CASSHNQGGYGYTF.

This rearrangement joins TRBV9 to TRBJ1-4, with D hard to call. Between the trimmed V and J ends, which lost 0 bases and 8 bases, there was a span of 14 bases. The CDR3 is 15 amino acids. Germline CDR1 SGDLS, CDR2 YYNGEE. In DNA form, the CDR3 reads TGTGCCAGCAGCGTAGGGGAGGCTCCGGGGGAAAAACTGTTTTTT. This gives the protein CASSVGEAPGEKLFF.

Here the CDR3 DNA reads TGTGCCAGCAGTTTAGTGAGTGACAGCTCCTACAATGAGCAGTTCTTC. Its translation: CASSLVSDSSYNEQFF. This chain links TRBV28 with TRBJ2-1, with a weak D call TRBD1 (5 bases). This CDR3 region has 16 residues. Trimming took off 2 bases at V and 0 bases at J, with 11 bases between the two ends. The V gene's germline CDR1 is MDHEN and CDR2 SYDVKM.

This clone was detected once. This chain connects TRBV18 to TRBJ1-5, with TRBD1 identical over 10 bases. The V gene's germline CDR1 is KGHSH and CDR2 LQKENI. With V trimmed by 4 bases and J by 4 bases, 1 base remained unmatched. This CDR3 spans 14 amino acids. The CDR3 region is CASSRQGANQPQHF. CDR3 nucleotide sequence: TGTGCCAGCTCACGACAGGGGGCTAATCAGCCCCAGCATTTT.

The genes are TRBV19 and TRBJ1-4; TRBD1 matches at 8 bases. The CDR3 contains 17 residues. Germline V CDR1 and CDR2: LNHDA, SQIVND (reference sequence). V shed 4 bases and J 0 bases; nucleotides not matched to a gene: 7. CDR3 sequence (DNA): TGTGCCAGTAGTAGACAGGGGATTGATGCAACTAATGAAAAACTGTTTTTT. Amino acids: CASSRQGIDATNEKLFF.

Of note for this clone: In the same sample, other DNA sequences code for this CDR3. V and J are TRBV6-5 and TRBJ2-7; tentative D call: TRBD2 (5 bases). Trimming left V 2 bases short and J 0 bases short, with 11 bases between. This CDR3 is built from 15 residues. Germline CDR1 and CDR2: MNHEY and SVGAGI. The CDR3 loop reads CASSYGTGSSYEQYF. The CDR3 DNA is TGTGCCAGCAGTTACGGAACGGGGAGCTCCTACGAGCAGTACTTC.

Concerning this clone: The same CDR3 arises from other DNA sequences in this sample as well. V usage is TRBV18 and J usage is TRBJ1-3; no clear D gene. Germline V CDR1 and CDR2: KGHSH, LQKENI. This CDR3 has 12 residues. Deletions cut 3 bases from V and 7 bases from J, with 7 bases between. In nucleotides, the CDR3 is TGTGCCAGCTCACCTGAGTCGAACACCATATATTTT. This translates into CASSPESNTIYF.

V gene TRBV6-6 combines with J gene TRBJ1-5, with D perhaps matching TRBD1 (5 bases). CDR1 MNHNY and CDR2 SVGAGI come from the germline V gene (reference sequence). The CDR3 is 14 amino acids. V was cut by 2 bases and J by 7 bases, with 12 bases left in between. CDR3: CASSYRGTDQPQHF. The CDR3 DNA is TGTGCCAGCAGTTACCGGGGGACGGACCAGCCCCAGCATTTT.

J is TRBJ2-7 and V is TRBV29-1; 7 bases map to TRBD1. CDR1 and CDR2 (germline): SQVTM, ANQGSEA. The CDR3 runs to 14 residues. Losses at the gene ends were 5 bases for V and 7 bases for J; bases not matched to a gene: 14. The CDR3 DNA reads TGCAGCGTTTCCGAGGGGGCCCGCCTGTGGGAGCAGTACTTC. Translating gives CSVSEGARLWEQYF.

The rearrangement joins TRBV27 to TRBJ1-6, with D possibly being TRBD1 (5 bases). Germline V gene lookup returns CDR1 MNHEY and CDR2 SMNVEV (reference sequence). The CDR3 has 13 amino acids. The V end lost 10 bases, the J end lost 0 bases, and 7 bases lay between the germline ends. The CDR3 nucleotides are TGTGCCACCGGGGGCTCCTATAATTCACCCCTCCACTTT. It yields the protein CATGGSYNSPLHF.

The chain recombines TRBV4-2 with TRBJ2-5, with TRBD2 identical over 13 bases. With V trimmed by 3 bases and J by 2 bases, 9 bases remained unmatched. The CDR3 loop spans 18 amino acids. Germline loops: CDR1 LGHNA, CDR2 YNFKEQ. The CDR3 region is CASSQAQTSGGAQETQYF. Here the CDR3 DNA reads TGTGCCAGCAGCCAGGCTCAAACTAGCGGGGGGGCACAAGAGACCCAGTACTTC.

V is TRBV11-3 and J is TRBJ2-1, with 8 bases fitting TRBD2. The CDR3 consists of 15 residues. Looked up from germline, CDR1 is SGHNT and CDR2 is YENEEA. V gave up 0 bases and J gave up 7 bases; unmatched junction bases: 5. The CDR3: CASSLEGLAGNEQFF. CDR3 DNA: TGTGCCAGCAGCTTAGAAGGCTTAGCGGGGAATGAGCAGTTCTTC.